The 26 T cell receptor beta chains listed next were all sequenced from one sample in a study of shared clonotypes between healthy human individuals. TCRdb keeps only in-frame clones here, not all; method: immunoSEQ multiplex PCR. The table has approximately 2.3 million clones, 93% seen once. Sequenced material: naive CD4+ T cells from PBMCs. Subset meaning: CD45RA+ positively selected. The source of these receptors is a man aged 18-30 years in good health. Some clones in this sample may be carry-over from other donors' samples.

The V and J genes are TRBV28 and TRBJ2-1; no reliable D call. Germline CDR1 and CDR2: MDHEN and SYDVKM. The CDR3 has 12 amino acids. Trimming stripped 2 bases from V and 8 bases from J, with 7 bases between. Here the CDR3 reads CASSLPLYEQFF. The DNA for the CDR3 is TGTGCCAGCAGTTTACCCCTCTATGAGCAGTTCTTC.

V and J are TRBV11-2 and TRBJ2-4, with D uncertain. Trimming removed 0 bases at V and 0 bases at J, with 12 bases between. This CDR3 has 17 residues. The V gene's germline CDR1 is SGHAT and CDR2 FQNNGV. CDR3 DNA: TGTGCCAGCAGCTTAGATTCCCGGATTCTAGCCAAAAACATTCAGTACTTC. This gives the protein CASSLDSRILAKNIQYF.

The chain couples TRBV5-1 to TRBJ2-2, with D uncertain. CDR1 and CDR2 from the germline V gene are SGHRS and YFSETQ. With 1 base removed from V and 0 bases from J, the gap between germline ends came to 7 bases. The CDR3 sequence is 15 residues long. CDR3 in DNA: TGCGCCAGCAGCTTGCTGAACTCGAACACCGGGGAGCTGTTTTTT. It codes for CASSLLNSNTGELFF.

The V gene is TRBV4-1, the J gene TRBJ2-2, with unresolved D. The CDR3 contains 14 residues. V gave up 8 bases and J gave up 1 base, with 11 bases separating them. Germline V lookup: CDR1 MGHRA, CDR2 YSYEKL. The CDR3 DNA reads TGCGCCAGCTGCCGGATGTGGAACACCGGGGAGCTGTTTTTT. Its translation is CASCRMWNTGELFF.

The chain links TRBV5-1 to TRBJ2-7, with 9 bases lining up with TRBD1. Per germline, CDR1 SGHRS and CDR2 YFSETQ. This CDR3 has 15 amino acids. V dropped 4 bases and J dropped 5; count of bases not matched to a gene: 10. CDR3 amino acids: CASSPQGQGPNEQYF. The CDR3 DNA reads TGCGCCAGCAGCCCTCAGGGACAGGGCCCTAACGAGCAGTACTTC.

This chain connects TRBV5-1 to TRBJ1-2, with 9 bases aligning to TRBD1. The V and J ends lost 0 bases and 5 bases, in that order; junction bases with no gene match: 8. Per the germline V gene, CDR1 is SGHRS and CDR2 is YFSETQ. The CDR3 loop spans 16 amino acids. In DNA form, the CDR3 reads TGCGCCAGCAGCTTGGAGGGGACAGGGAGTGGGTATGGCTACACCTTC. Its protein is CASSLEGTGSGYGYTF.

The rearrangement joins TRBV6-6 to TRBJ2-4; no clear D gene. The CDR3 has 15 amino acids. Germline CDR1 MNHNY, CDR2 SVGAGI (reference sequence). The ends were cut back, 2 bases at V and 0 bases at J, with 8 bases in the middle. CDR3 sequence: CASSYTDLAKNIQYF. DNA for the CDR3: TGTGCCAGCAGTTACACGGATCTAGCCAAAAACATTCAGTACTTC.

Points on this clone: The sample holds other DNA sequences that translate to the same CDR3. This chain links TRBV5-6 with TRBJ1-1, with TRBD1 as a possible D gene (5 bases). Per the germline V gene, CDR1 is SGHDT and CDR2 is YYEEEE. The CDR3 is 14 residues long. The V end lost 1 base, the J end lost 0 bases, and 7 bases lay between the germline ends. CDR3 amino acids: CASSLRGMNTEAFF. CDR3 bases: TGTGCCAGCAGCTTGAGGGGTATGAACACTGAAGCTTTCTTT.

The CDR3 loop reads CASSEMAGGKYNEQFF. The CDR3 DNA reads TGCGCCAGCAGTGAGATGGCGGGAGGAAAGTACAATGAGCAGTTCTTC. The chain links TRBV10-1 to TRBJ2-1; the match to TRBD2 covers 8 bases. V lost 2 bases to trimming and J lost 4 bases; unmatched junction nucleotides: 7. The germline CDR1 and CDR2 sequences are WNHNN and SYGVQD (reference sequence). CDR3 length: 16 amino acids.

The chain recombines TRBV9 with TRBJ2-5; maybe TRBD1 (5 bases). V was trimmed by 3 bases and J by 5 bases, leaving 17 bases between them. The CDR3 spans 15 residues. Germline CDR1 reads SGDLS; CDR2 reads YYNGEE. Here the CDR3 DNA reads TGTGCCAGCAGCGCAAGGGGCCCTCTGGGGGAGACCCAGTACTTC. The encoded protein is CASSARGPLGETQYF.

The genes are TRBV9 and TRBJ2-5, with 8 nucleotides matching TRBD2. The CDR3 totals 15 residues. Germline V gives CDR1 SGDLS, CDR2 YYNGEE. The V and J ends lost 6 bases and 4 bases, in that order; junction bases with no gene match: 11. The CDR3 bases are TGTGCCAGCACGTGGAGTAGCGGGATGGGAGAGACCCAGTACTTC. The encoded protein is CASTWSSGMGETQYF. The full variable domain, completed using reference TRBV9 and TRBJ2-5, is DSGVTQTPKHLITATGQRVTLRCSPRSGDLSVYWYQQSLDQGLQFLIQYYNGEERAKGNILERFSAQQFPDLHSELNLSSLELGDSALYFCASTWSSGMGETQYFGPGTRLLVL.

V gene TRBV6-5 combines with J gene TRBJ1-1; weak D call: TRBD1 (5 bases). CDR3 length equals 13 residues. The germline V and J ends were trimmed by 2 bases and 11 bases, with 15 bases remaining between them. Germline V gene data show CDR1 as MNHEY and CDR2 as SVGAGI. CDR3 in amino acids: CASSYPGARQAFF. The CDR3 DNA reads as TGTGCCAGCAGTTACCCTGGGGCGCGCCAGGCTTTCTTT.

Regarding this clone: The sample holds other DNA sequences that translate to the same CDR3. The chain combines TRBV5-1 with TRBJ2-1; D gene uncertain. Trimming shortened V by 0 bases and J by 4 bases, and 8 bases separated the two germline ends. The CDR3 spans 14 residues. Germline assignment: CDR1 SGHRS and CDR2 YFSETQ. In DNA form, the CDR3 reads TGCGCCAGCAGCTTGGGGCTACCATACAATGAGCAGTTCTTC. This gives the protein CASSLGLPYNEQFF.

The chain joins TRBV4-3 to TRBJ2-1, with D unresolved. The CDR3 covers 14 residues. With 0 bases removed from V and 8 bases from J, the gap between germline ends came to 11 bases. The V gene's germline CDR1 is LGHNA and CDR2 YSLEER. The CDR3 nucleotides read TGCGCCAGCAGCCAAGAACGGAGCGTCGATGAGCAGTTCTTC. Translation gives CASSQERSVDEQFF.

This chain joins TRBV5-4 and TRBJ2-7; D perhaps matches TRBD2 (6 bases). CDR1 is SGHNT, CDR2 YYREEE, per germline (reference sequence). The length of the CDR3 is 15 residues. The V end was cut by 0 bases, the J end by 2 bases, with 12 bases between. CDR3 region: CASSLGSSVPYEQYF. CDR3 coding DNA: TGTGCCAGCAGCTTGGGGTCTAGCGTACCCTACGAGCAGTACTTC.

CDR3 in DNA: TGTGCCAGCAGCCAAGATCAGGCGGTCGGGGAGCTGTTTTTT. Its protein is CASSQDQAVGELFF. The chain has TRBV14 and TRBJ2-2; no definite D call. The V gene lost 0 bases and the J gene lost 7 bases, with 9 bases spanning the gap. Germline CDR1 SGHDN, CDR2 FVKESK. This CDR3 contains 14 residues. Full variable domain (missing parts from reference TRBV14 and TRBJ2-2): EAGVTQFPSHSVIEKGQTVTLRCDPISGHDNLYWYRRVMGKEIKFLLHFVKESKQDESGMPNNRFLAERTGGTYSTLKVQPAELEDSGVYFCASSQDQAVGELFFGEGSRLTVL.

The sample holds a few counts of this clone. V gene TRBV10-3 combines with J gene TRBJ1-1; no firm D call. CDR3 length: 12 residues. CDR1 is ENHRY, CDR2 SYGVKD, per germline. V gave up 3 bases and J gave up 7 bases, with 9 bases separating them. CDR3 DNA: TGTGCCATCAGTGAAAAGGAAGGTGAAGCTTTCTTT. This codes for CAISEKEGEAFF.

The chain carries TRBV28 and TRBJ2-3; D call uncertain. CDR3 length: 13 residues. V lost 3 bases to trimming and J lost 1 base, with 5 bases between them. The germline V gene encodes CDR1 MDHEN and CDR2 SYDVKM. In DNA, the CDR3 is TGTGCCAGCAGTTTTCTGGGCACAGATACGCAGTATTTT. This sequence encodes CASSFLGTDTQYF.

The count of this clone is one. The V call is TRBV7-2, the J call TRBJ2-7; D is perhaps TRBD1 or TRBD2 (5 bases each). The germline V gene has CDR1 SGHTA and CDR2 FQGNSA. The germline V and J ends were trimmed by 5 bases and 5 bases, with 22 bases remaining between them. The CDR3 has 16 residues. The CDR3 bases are TGTGCCAGCAGCGTATTGCCGGGACCCCCCCTCCACGAGCAGTACTTC. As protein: CASSVLPGPPLHEQYF.

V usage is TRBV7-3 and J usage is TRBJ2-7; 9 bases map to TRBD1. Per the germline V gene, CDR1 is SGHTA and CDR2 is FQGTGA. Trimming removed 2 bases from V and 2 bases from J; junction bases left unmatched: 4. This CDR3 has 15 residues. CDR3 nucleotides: TGTGCCAGCAGCTTAGGACAGGGGAGTACCTACGAGCAGTACTTC. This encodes CASSLGQGSTYEQYF.

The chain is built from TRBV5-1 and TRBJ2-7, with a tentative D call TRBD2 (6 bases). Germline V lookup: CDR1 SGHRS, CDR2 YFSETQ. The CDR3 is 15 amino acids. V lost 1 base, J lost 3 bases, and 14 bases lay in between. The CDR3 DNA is TGCGCCAGCAGCTTGACCGGGAGTGGGGTCTACGAGCAGTACTTC. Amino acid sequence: CASSLTGSGVYEQYF.

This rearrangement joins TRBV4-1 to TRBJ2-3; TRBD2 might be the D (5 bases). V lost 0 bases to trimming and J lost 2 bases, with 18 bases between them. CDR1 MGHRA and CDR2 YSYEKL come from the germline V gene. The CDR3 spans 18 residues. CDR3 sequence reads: CASSQDQRVAILTDTQYF. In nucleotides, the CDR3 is TGCGCCAGCAGCCAAGATCAGAGGGTAGCAATTCTCACAGATACGCAGTATTTT.

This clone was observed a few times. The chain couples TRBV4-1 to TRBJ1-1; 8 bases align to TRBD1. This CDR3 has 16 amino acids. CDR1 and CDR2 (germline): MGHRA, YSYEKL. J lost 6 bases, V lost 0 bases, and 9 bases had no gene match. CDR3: CASSQEGQGAAPEAFF. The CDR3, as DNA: TGCGCCAGCAGCCAAGAGGGGCAGGGGGCGGCCCCTGAAGCTTTCTTT.

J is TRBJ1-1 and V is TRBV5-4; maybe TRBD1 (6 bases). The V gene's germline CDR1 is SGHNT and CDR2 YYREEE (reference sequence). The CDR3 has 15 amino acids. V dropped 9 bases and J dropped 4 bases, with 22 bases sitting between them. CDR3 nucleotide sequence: TGTGCCATCATCCCCACAGGGTCGGGGGTCACTGAAGCTTTCTTT. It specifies CAIIPTGSGVTEAFF.

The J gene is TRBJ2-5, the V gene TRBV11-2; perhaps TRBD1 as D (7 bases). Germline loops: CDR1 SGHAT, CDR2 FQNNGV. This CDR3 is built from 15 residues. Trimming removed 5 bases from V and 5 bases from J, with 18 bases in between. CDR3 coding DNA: TGTGCCAGCAGCCCCCGCCGGACAGGAGGGGAGACCCAGTACTTC. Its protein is CASSPRRTGGETQYF.

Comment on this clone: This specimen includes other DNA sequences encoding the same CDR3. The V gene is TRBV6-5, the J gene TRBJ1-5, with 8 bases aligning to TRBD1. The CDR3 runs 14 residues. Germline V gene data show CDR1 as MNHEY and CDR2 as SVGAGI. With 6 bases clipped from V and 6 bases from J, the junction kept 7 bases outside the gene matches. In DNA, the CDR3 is TGTGCCAGCAGCCGTGACAGGGGTGGTCAGCCCCAGCATTTT. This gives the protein CASSRDRGGQPQHF.